The source of this T cell receptor beta chain is a study of PD-1 blockade in classical Hodgkin lymphoma (dated by TCRdb to 2020 to 2021). With respect to the entire study: Nivolumab dosing was 3 mg/kg intravenously every 2 weeks, continuing until either disease progression or unacceptable toxicity. A peripheral blood immune signature of response to PD-1 blockade in classical Hodgkin lymphoma was defined using TCR beta sequencing and CyTOF.

The time point label for this specimen denotes: cycle 4 day 1 (C4D1), after more than five weeks of nivolumab. Every trial patient had relapsed following autologous stem cell transplantation, and prior brentuximab vedotin exposure was what differed among cohorts A, B and C. The trial cohort comprised some 60 patients with relapsed/refractory classical Hodgkin lymphoma whose best overall responses were complete response, partial response or progressive disease. Trial patients were treated with single-agent nivolumab in the multi-cohort phase II CheckMate 205 trial. An independent review committee assessed best overall response by applying the 2007 International Working Group response criteria. Trial PBMCs were collected just before the start of nivolumab (C1D1) and during therapy at cycle 2 day 1 and cycle 4 day 1. After peripheral blood was drawn into 8 mL Vacutainer Cell Preparation Tubes, PBMCs were isolated by centrifugation and then cryopreserved.

As regards this clone: No cognate antigen has been identified for it. Per-nucleotide qualities are absent, and no much larger clonotype sits a single base away.

V is shortened by 0 bases, J by 5 bases, and the region joining them spans 14 bases. Taken from cysteine to phenylalanine, the CDR3 has 15 residues. Only the CDR3 DNA is retained, 45 bases long and in frame from the first base. The germline V gene sets CDR1 to SGDLS and CDR2 to YYNGEE. Genomic DNA was extracted with the Qiagen DNeasy kit from unsorted PBMCs and from negatively selected CD4+ and CD8+ fractions. TCR beta CDR3 regions were amplified by immunoSEQ multiplex PCR using primers annealing to V and J segments. Amplification bias was minimized using a synthetic immune receptor repertoire, and residual bias was removed computationally after sequencing. The source study handled its data this way. Custom Python scripts were used to quantify repertoire diversity as the Shannon entropy index. Unsorted, CD4+ and CD8+ repertoires were analyzed separately, except in combined analyses where CD4+ and CD8+ sequences were merged in silico. Clonal expansion was defined as at least a 2-fold frequency increase after treatment relative to C1D1, with a pseudocount of 0.5 for undetected baseline clones. Singleton clones were defined as clones with 0 or 1 copy at C1D1, and non-singleton clones were defined as clones with 2 or more copies. Clones expanded in unsorted samples were annotated as CD4+, CD8+ or unknown by matching protein sequences in sorted samples from the same patient. Wilcoxon tests on paired samples were used to test changes in diversity from C1D1 to C4D1. The table was pulled from immuneACCESS by TCRdb, which kept in-frame rearrangements only. Such tables lose some clones; where checked, under half of the loss comes from unresolved V genes, and the rest has no known cause. Clone size and the V and J calls come from that table; the DNA yielded D and trimming. Within this sample are 75,000 to 95,000 clones, with 83% of them counted one time only. The ten largest make up approximately 17% of the sample.

What the work shows at the level of the full study, not this receptor alone: Baseline diversity similar to that of newly diagnosed patients was observed in trial patients achieving complete response, whereas significantly lower diversity was observed in partial responders and progressors. CD4+ but not CD8+ TCR diversity rose significantly by C4D1 (p=0.0027 vs p=0.16), most apparent in complete responders (p=0.02). Only a single clinical trial cohort was studied, and what caused the repertoire differences, possibly disease activity or prior therapy, remained undefined. Lower diversity was observed in patients in whom nivolumab was started less than 1 year after ASCT, and these patients were excluded from later analyses so that confounding by immune reconstitution would be avoided. Newly diagnosed patients were reported to have lower baseline TCR diversity than healthy donors, and relapsed/refractory patients were reported to have lower baseline TCR diversity still.

The receptor's source is a human donor with classical Hodgkin lymphoma. The source was peripheral blood mononuclear cells (PBMCs), collected before the fourth cycle of nivolumab. The chain links TRBV9 with TRBJ1-1; a tentative D call is TRBD1 (5 bases match). The CDR3 has the sequence CASSVVGGVWTEAFF. The DNA is TGTGCCAGCAGCGTAGTTGGGGGGGTCTGGACTGAAGCTTTCTTT.